Listed below are T cell receptor beta chains from one sample, sequenced in a study of blood T cell repertoires in COVID-19. Clones were sequenced by immunoSEQ multiplex PCR, and TCRdb holds only the in-frame ones, with some missing. The data hold 25,000 to 35,000 clones, with roughly 87% observed a single time. The sequencing input was peripheral blood. Source of these receptors: a man in his 60s with COVID-19, enrolled during active disease. Both conserved end residues are part of each CDR3. Each record gives: D gene, clone size, V gene, J gene, CDR3 protein, CDR3 DNA. A D gene is named only where the DNA matches it firmly. The size field is filled for only some rows; it gives once, few, many or a size class.

TRBD1	.	TRBV7-3	TRBJ1-1	CASGQGGTEAFF	TGTGCCAGCGGACAGGGAGGGACTGAAGCTTTCTTT
TRBD1	once	TRBV18	TRBJ1-2	CASSSGQDYGYTF	TGTGCCAGCTCAAGCGGACAGGACTATGGCTACACCTTC
.	once	TRBV29-1	TRBJ1-3	CSQCSGNTIYF	TGCTCACAGTGCTCTGGAAACACCATATATTTT
TRBD2	.	TRBV7-2	TRBJ2-1	CASSQGLVYNEQFF	TGTGCCAGCAGCCAAGGACTAGTTTACAATGAGCAGTTCTTC
.	.	TRBV30	TRBJ1-5	CAWSVSRTRGNQPQHF	TGTGCCTGGAGTGTCTCCAGAACTAGGGGCAATCAGCCCCAGCATTTT
TRBD1	.	TRBV15	TRBJ2-2	CATSRQGAGTGELFF	TGTGCCACCAGCAGACAGGGGGCGGGCACCGGGGAGCTGTTTTTT
.	.	TRBV2	TRBJ2-3	CASREEGGTQYF	TGTGCCAGCAGAGAGGAAGGGGGTACGCAGTATTTT
TRBD2	.	TRBV4-2	TRBJ2-7	CASSQEIGGRTYYEQYF	TGTGCCAGCAGCCAAGAAATCGGCGGGAGGACCTACTACGAGCAGTACTTC
.	.	TRBV5-1	TRBJ2-1	CASSLEIGRSYNEQFF	TGCGCCAGCAGCTTGGAGATCGGGAGATCGTACAATGAGCAGTTCTTC
.	.	TRBV30	TRBJ2-5	CAWRGGSVTQYF	TGTGCCTGGAGGGGAGGTTCGGTGACCCAGTACTTC
TRBD1	.	TRBV3-1/TRBV3-2	TRBJ1-4	CASARGGTGYEKLFF	TGTGCCAGCGCCCGGGGAGGGACAGGGTATGAAAAACTGTTTTTT
TRBD1	.	TRBV6-5	TRBJ1-2	CASIGNGQGAYGYTF	TGTGCCAGCATCGGAAACGGACAGGGGGCCTATGGCTACACCTTC
.	.	TRBV18	TRBJ1-3	CASSPGANSGNTIYF	TGTGCCAGCTCACCAGGTGCGAACTCTGGAAACACCATATATTTT
.	.	TRBV19	TRBJ2-1	CASRPSGVSYNEQFF	TGTGCCAGTAGGCCGAGCGGAGTCTCCTACAATGAGCAGTTCTTC
TRBD1	few	TRBV11-3	TRBJ2-7	CASSRAGTGVGEQYF	TGTGCCAGCAGCAGGGCCGGGACAGGGGTCGGCGAGCAGTACTTC
.	.	TRBV7-2	TRBJ1-2	CASSSIAISYGYTF	TGTGCCAGCAGCTCCATTGCGATTTCTTATGGCTACACCTTC
.	.	TRBV5-1	TRBJ2-1	CASSLSGTYNEQFF	TGCGCCAGCAGCCTCTCCGGGACCTACAATGAGCAGTTCTTC